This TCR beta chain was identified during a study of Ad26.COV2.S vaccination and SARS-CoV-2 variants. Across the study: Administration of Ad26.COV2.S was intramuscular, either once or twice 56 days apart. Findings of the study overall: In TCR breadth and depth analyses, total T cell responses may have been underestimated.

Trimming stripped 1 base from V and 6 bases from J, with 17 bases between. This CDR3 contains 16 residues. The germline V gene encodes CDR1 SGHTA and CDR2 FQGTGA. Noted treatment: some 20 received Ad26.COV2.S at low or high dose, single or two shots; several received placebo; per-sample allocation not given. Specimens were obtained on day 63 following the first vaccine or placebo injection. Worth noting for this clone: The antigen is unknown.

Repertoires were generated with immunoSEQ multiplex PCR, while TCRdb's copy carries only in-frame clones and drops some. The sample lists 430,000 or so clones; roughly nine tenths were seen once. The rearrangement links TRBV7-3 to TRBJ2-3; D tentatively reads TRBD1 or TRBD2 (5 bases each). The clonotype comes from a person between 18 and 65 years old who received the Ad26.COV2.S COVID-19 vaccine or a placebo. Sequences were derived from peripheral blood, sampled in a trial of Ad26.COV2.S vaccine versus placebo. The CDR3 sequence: CASSLNPGWGKDTQYF. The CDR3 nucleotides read TGTGCCAGCAGCTTAAATCCGGGATGGGGCAAGGATACGCAGTATTTT.